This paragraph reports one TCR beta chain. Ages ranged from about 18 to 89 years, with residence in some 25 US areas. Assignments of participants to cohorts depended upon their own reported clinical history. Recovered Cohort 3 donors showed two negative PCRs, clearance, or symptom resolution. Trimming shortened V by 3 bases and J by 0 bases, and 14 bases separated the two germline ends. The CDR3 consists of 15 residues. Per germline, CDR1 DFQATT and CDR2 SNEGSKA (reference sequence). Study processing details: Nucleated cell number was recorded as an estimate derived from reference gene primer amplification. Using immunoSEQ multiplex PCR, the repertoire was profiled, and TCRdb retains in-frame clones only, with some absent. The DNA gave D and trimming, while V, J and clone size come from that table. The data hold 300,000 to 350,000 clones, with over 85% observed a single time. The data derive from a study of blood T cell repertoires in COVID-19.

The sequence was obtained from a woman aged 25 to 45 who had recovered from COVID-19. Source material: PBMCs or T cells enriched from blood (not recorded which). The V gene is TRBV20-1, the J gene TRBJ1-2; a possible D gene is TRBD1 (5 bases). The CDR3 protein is CSASGREHTNYGYTF. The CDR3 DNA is TGCAGTGCTAGTGGCAGGGAACATACTAACTATGGCTACACCTTC.